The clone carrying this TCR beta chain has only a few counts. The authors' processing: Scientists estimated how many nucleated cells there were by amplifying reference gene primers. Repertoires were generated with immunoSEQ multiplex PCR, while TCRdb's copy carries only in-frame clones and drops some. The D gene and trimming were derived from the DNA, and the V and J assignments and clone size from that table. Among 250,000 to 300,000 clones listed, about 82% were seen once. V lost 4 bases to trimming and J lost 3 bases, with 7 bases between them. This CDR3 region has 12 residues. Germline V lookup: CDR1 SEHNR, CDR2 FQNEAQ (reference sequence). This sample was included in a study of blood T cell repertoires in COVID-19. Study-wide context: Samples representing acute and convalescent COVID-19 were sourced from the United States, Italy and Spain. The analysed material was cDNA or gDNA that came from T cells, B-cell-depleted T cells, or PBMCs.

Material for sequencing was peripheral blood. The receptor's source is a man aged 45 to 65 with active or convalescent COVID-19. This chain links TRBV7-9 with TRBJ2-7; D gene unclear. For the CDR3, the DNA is TGTGCCAGCAGCTCAGACTTCTACGAGCAGTACTTC. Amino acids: CASSSDFYEQYF.